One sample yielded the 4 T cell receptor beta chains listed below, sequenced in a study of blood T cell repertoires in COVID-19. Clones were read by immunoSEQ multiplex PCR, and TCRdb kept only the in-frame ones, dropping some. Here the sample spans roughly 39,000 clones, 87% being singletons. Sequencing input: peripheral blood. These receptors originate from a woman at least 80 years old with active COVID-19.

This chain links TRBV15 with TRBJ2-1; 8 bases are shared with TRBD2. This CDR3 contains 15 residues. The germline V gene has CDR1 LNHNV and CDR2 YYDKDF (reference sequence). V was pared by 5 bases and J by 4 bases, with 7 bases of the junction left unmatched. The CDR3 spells CATSQNSGAYNEQFF. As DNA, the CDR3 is TGTGCCACCAGCCAGAATAGCGGGGCTTACAATGAGCAGTTCTTC.

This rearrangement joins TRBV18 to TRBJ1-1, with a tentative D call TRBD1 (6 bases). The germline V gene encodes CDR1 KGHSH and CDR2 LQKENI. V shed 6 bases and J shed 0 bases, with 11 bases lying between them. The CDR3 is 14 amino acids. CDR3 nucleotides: TGTGCCAGCTCCCGACAGGAGATGAACACTGAAGCTTTCTTT. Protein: CASSRQEMNTEAFF.

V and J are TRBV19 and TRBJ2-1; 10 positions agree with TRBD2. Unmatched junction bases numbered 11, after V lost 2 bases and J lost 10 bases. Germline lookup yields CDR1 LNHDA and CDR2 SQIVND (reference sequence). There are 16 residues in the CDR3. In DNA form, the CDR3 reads TGTGCCAGTAGTATAAGCGGGGCTAGCGGGGGTAGGGAGCAGTTCTTC. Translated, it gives CASSISGASGGREQFF.

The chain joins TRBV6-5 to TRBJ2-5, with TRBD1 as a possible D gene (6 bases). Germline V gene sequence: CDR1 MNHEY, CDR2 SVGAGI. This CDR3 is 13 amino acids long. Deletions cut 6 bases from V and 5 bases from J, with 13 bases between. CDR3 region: CASRGQSGETQYF. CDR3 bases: TGTGCCAGCAGAGGACAGTCGGGGGAGACCCAGTACTTC.